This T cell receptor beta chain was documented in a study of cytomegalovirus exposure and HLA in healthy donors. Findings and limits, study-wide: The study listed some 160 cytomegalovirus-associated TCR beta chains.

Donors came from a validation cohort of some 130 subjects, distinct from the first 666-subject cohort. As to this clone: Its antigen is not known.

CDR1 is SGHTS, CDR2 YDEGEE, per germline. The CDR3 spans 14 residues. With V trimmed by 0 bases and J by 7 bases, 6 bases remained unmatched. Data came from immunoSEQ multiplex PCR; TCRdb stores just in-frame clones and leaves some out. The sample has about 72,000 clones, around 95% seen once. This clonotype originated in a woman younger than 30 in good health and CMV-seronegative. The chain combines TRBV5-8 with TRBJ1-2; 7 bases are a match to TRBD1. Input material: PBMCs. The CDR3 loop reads CASSLGGTAFGYTF. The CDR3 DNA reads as TGTGCCAGCAGCTTGGGAGGGACAGCTTTTGGCTACACCTTC.